This TCR beta chain was obtained from a study of shared clonotypes between healthy human individuals. Study-wide findings and caveats: Clonotype sharing across a few donors was observed for around 4.8% of naive CD4 clonotypes. Only blood underwent sampling, and tissue repertoires likely differ.

Comment on this clone: Its specificity is not known.

Investigators divided CD4+ cells into CD45RA+ naive and CD45RA-negative memory subsets. This table comes from immunoSEQ multiplex PCR, and its TCRdb copy is limited to in-frame clones, with some not included. The data show 2 million to 3 million clones, with under 95% seen just once and roughly 0.36% held by the top ten. Trimming removed 3 bases at V and 0 bases at J, with 12 bases between. CDR1 and CDR2 from the germline V gene are LGHNA and YNFKEQ. The CDR3 totals 15 residues. Input material: naive CD4+ T cells from PBMCs. Subset: CD45RA+ positively selected. The TCR comes from a man younger than 35 in good health. Some clones in this sample may be carry-over from other donors' samples. The chain has TRBV4-2 and TRBJ2-7, with D unresolved. Here the CDR3 DNA reads TGTGCCAGCAGCCATCCACATCATGACTCCTACGAGCAGTACTTC. This sequence encodes CASSHPHHDSYEQYF.